What follows are 2 T cell receptor beta chains derived from one specimen sequenced in a study of beta chain features in type 1 diabetes. Reverse transcribing all isolated RNA meant expressed TCRB transcripts were sequenced. Profiled with immunoSEQ multiplex PCR; TCRdb holds only in-frame clones, not every one. Among under 500,000 clones listed, 30% were seen once. The sequencing input was naive CD4+ T cells from blood. The source of these receptors is a man aged 18 to 30 in good health.

The CDR3 sequence: CASSLAAGVPTDTQYF. CDR3 nucleotides: TGCGCCAGCAGCTTGGCGGCCGGGGTCCCCACAGATACGCAGTATTTT. The genes are TRBV5-1 and TRBJ2-3, with D tentatively TRBD2 (5 bases). This CDR3 contains 16 residues. Germline CDR1 SGHRS, CDR2 YFSETQ. Trimming removed 0 bases at V and 2 bases at J, with 13 bases between. The variable domain in full, with the rest retrieved from reference TRBV5-1 and TRBJ2-3, is KAGVTQTPRYLIKTRGQQVTLSCSPISGHRSVSWYQQTPGQGLQFLFEYFSETQRNKGNFPGRFSGRQFSNSRSEMNVSTLELGDSALYLCASSLAAGVPTDTQYFGPGTRLTVL.

The rearrangement uses TRBV7-2 and TRBJ2-5, with 10 nucleotides matching TRBD2. Trimming removed 2 bases from V and 5 bases from J; junction bases left unmatched: 8. The CDR3 totals 16 residues. CDR1 is SGHTA, CDR2 FQGNSA, per germline. CDR3 sequence reads: CASSLIDLAGEETQYF. The CDR3 bases are TGTGCCAGCAGCTTAATTGATCTAGCGGGGGAGGAGACCCAGTACTTC.